This T cell receptor (beta chain) was obtained from a study of shared clonotypes between healthy human individuals. The wider study: The people who gave samples were a couple of women and three men aged 18 to 49. CD8 memory received one plate per donor, CD8 naive two, CD4 memory three and CD4 naive three.

All donors qualified as healthy HIV-negative adults and had experienced no recent acute infections or vaccinations. The table came from immunoSEQ multiplex PCR; TCRdb's copy has only in-frame clones and leaves some out. The data hold some 2,000,000 clones, with 85% to 95% observed a single time. V dropped 0 bases and J dropped 12 bases, with 12 bases sitting between them. The germline CDR1 and CDR2 sequences are GTSNPN and SVGIG (reference sequence). The CDR3 sequence is 12 residues long. This chain connects TRBV30 to TRBJ2-1; the D is unclear. Sequenced: naive CD4+ T cells sorted from blood. The subset is: CD45RA+ positively selected. The TCR comes from a man between 18 and 35 years old in good health. CDR3 DNA: TGTGCCTGGAGTGTACAAGAGTTGTGGCAGTTCTTC. Its translation is CAWSVQELWQFF. The whole variable domain, filled in from reference TRBV30 and TRBJ2-1, reads SQTIHQWPATLVQPVGSPLSLECTVEGTSNPNLYWYRQAAGRGLQLLFYSVGIGQISSEVPQNLSASRPQDRQFILSSKKLLLSDSGFYLCAWSVQELWQFFGPGTRLTVL.